This entry lists 14 T cell receptor beta chains sequenced from one sample in a study of cytomegalovirus exposure and HLA in healthy donors. The study ran its PCR with 60 Vbeta and 13 Jbeta primers. Assay: immunoSEQ multiplex PCR; the TCRdb copy retains only in-frame clones and omits some. There are about 130,000 clones in the sample; about 79% occur only once, and more than 2.5% lies in the top ten. The sequenced material came from PBMCs. The source is a woman between 50 and 59 years old in good health and CMV-seronegative.

The CDR3 DNA reads as TGTGCCAGCTCACCCCAGACAGGGGAGGACTCCGAGCAGTACTTC. Translation gives CASSPQTGEDSEQYF. The chain is built from TRBV18 and TRBJ2-7; the match to TRBD1 covers 8 bases. V lost 3 bases, J lost 6 bases, and 10 bases stayed unmatched. CDR3 length: 15 residues. Germline loops: CDR1 KGHSH, CDR2 LQKENI.

The V call is TRBV7-9, the J call TRBJ2-7; 8 nucleotides agree with TRBD2. Trimming cost V 5 bases and J 4 bases; bases outside gene matches: 16. This CDR3 is 17 amino acids long. CDR1 and CDR2 from the germline V gene are SEHNR and FQNEAQ (reference sequence). The CDR3 DNA reads as TGTGCCAGCAGCGACGCGATGATGTCCGGGACTAGTTACGAGCAGTACTTC. It specifies CASSDAMMSGTSYEQYF.

This clone was observed a handful of times. V usage is TRBV5-1 and J usage is TRBJ2-7; a weak D match, TRBD1 (6 bases). V lost 0 bases and J lost 4, with 17 bases in between. The CDR3 totals 16 residues. Germline CDR1 SGHRS, CDR2 YFSETQ. The CDR3 sequence is CASSLVVRGRGYEQYF. The DNA for the CDR3 is TGCGCCAGCAGCTTGGTGGTGAGGGGGAGAGGGTACGAGCAGTACTTC. The whole variable domain, filled in from reference TRBV5-1 and TRBJ2-7, reads KAGVTQTPRYLIKTRGQQVTLSCSPISGHRSVSWYQQTPGQGLQFLFEYFSETQRNKGNFPGRFSGRQFSNSRSEMNVSTLELGDSALYLCASSLVVRGRGYEQYFGPGTRLTVT.

The gene calls are TRBV7-8 and TRBJ2-7, with TRBD2 identical over 8 bases. Trimming cost V 1 base and J 4 bases; bases outside gene matches: 6. In germline, CDR1 is SGHVS, CDR2 FQNEAQ. CDR3 length: 15 residues. CDR3: CASSLVGGLAYEQYF. The CDR3, as DNA: TGTGCCAGCAGCTTAGTCGGTGGACTAGCTTACGAGCAGTACTTC.

This clone was counted a few times. The chain has TRBV28 and TRBJ2-5, with D maybe TRBD1 (6 bases). CDR3 length: 14 residues. The V end lost 2 bases, the J end lost 4 bases, and 11 bases lay between the germline ends. CDR1 and CDR2 (germline): MDHEN, SYDVKM. This chain's CDR3 is CASSLRQGRETQYF. The CDR3 region has the DNA TGTGCCAGCAGTTTACGCCAGGGGAGAGAGACCCAGTACTTC.

The V gene is TRBV28, the J gene TRBJ2-1, with TRBD2 identical over 10 bases. The germline V gene has CDR1 MDHEN and CDR2 SYDVKM. The CDR3 consists of 15 residues. With V trimmed by 2 bases and J by 10 bases, 8 bases remained unmatched. The CDR3 DNA follows: TGTGCCAGCAGTTTACCCCTAGCGGGGGACGGGGAGCAGTTCTTC. Its translation: CASSLPLAGDGEQFF.

This chain connects TRBV7-9 to TRBJ2-7; TRBD2 matches at 11 bases. Germline loops: CDR1 SEHNR, CDR2 FQNEAQ (reference sequence). The CDR3 length is 15 residues. Trimming cost V 4 bases and J 3 bases; bases outside gene matches: 5. CDR3 amino acids: CASSSTSGIFYEQYF. The CDR3 DNA follows: TGTGCCAGCAGCTCGACTAGCGGGATATTCTACGAGCAGTACTTC. Complete variable domain (other parts from reference TRBV7-9 and TRBJ2-7): DTGVSQNPRHKITKRGQNVTFRCDPISEHNRLYWYRQTLGQGPEFLTYFQNEAQLEKSRLLSDRFSAERPKGSFSTLEIQRTEQGDSAMYLCASSSTSGIFYEQYFGPGTRLTVT.

This clone has a single count. The genes are TRBV27 and TRBJ1-3, with D perhaps matching TRBD1 (5 bases). In germline, CDR1 is MNHEY, CDR2 SMNVEV (reference sequence). The CDR3 sequence is 15 residues long. Trimming left V 3 bases short and J 4 bases short, with 13 bases between. The CDR3 spells CASSFGGAAGNTIYF. The CDR3 coding sequence is TGTGCCAGCAGTTTCGGAGGGGCGGCAGGAAACACCATATATTTT.

CDR3 amino acids: CASSVVGLAATDTQYF. The CDR3 DNA follows: TGTGCCAGCAGCGTAGTGGGACTAGCGGCCACAGATACGCAGTATTTT. The chain couples TRBV9 to TRBJ2-3, with 11 bases identical to TRBD2. Trimming took 0 bases from V and 2 from J; bases not matched to a gene: 2. The CDR3 extends over 16 amino acids. Germline values: CDR1 SGDLS, CDR2 YYNGEE.

The chain has TRBV27 and TRBJ2-2; 10 bases are a match to TRBD2. CDR1 MNHEY and CDR2 SMNVEV come from the germline V gene (reference sequence). This CDR3 has 16 amino acids. V lost 3 bases to trimming and J lost 8 bases; unmatched junction nucleotides: 9. The CDR3 coding sequence is TGTGCCAGCAGTTTGGGGGCTAGCGGGAGTAGAGGGGAGCTGTTTTTT. This codes for CASSLGASGSRGELFF.

This clone was seen only once. V gene TRBV9 combines with J gene TRBJ2-1; D is unresolved. The CDR3 totals 14 residues. Germline CDR1 is SGDLS and CDR2 is YYNGEE. V dropped 4 bases and J dropped 3 bases, with 11 bases sitting between them. CDR3 protein: CASSPRRIYNEQFF. In nucleotides, the CDR3 is TGTGCCAGCAGCCCTCGGCGGATCTACAATGAGCAGTTCTTC. The full variable domain, with the rest looked up from reference TRBV9 and TRBJ2-1, is DSGVTQTPKHLITATGQRVTLRCSPRSGDLSVYWYQQSLDQGLQFLIQYYNGEERAKGNILERFSAQQFPDLHSELNLSSLELGDSALYFCASSPRRIYNEQFFGPGTRLTVL.

This clone was picked up one time. V and J are TRBV6-1 and TRBJ1-1, with 10 bases that match TRBD1. The germline CDR1 and CDR2 sequences are MNHNS and SASEGT. Trimming took 2 bases from V and 10 from J; bases not matched to a gene: 4. CDR3 length: 13 residues. Here the CDR3 reads CASSEPGQGTAFF. The CDR3 DNA reads as TGTGCCAGCAGTGAACCGGGACAGGGGACAGCTTTCTTT.

V and J are TRBV4-1 and TRBJ2-1; 15 nucleotides align to TRBD2. J lost 1 base, V lost 4 bases, and 5 bases had no gene match. The germline V gene has CDR1 MGHRA and CDR2 YSYEKL. This CDR3 has 18 amino acids. The CDR3 protein is CASSRGLAGGYSYNEQFF. In nucleotides, the CDR3 is TGCGCCAGCAGCCGGGGACTAGCGGGGGGATATTCCTACAATGAGCAGTTCTTC.

The chain has TRBV30 and TRBJ1-2, with D possibly matching TRBD1 (6 bases). CDR3 length: 15 amino acids. V was trimmed by 2 bases and J by 4 bases, leaving 17 bases between them. Per germline, CDR1 GTSNPN and CDR2 SVGIG (reference sequence). CDR3 residues: CAWSPLTGNTYGYTF. The CDR3 DNA sequence: TGTGCCTGGAGTCCCCTGACAGGAAATACCTATGGCTACACCTTC. Drawing the rest from reference TRBV30 and TRBJ1-2, the complete variable domain is SQTIHQWPATLVQPVGSPLSLECTVEGTSNPNLYWYRQAAGRGLQLLFYSVGIGQISSEVPQNLSASRPQDRQFILSSKKLLLSDSGFYLCAWSPLTGNTYGYTFGSGTRLTVV.